Following are 20 T cell receptor beta chains from one sample sequenced in a study of CD8+ T cells in alopecia areata. Treatment meaning: oral pan-JAK inhibitor, 5-10 mg twice daily. Extracted RNA was reverse transcribed, and the resulting cDNA served as sequencing template. Here immunoSEQ multiplex PCR was the method, and the copy in TCRdb shows in-frame clones only, minus some. Counted here are 180,000 or so clones, 45% to 60% occurring once; the ten biggest clones make up about a tenth. Sequencing used CD8+ T cells sorted from blood, obtained at week 52, from a patient treated with tofacitinib. These receptor sequences come from a human donor with alopecia areata.

The chain joins TRBV11-2 to TRBJ2-7, with 9 bases lining up with TRBD1. The CDR3 consists of 11 residues. Germline CDR1 is SGHAT and CDR2 is FQNNGV. V was clipped by 5 bases and J by 11 bases; unmatched bases: 4. For the CDR3, the DNA is TGTGCCAGCAGCCTACAGGGGGCAGAGTACTTC. This codes for CASSLQGAEYF. Filled out from reference TRBV11-2 and TRBJ2-7, the complete variable domain reads EAGVAQSPRYKIIEKRQSVAFWCNPISGHATLYWYQQILGQGPKLLIQFQNNGVVDDSQLPKDRFSAERLKGVDSTLKIQPAKLEDSAVYLCASSLQGAEYFGPGTRLTVT.

The count of this clone is one. V usage is TRBV2 and J usage is TRBJ2-7, with 11 bases identical to TRBD2. After removal of 8 bases from V and 3 bases from J, the junction contained 9 bases not matched to a gene. Germline V gene sequence: CDR1 SNHLY, CDR2 FYNNEI. This CDR3 is built from 15 residues. The CDR3 protein is CASLVGTSGLYEQYF. CDR3 bases: TGTGCCAGCCTCGTAGGGACTAGCGGACTCTACGAGCAGTACTTC.

This clone was seen many times. The chain carries TRBV4-2 and TRBJ2-1, with TRBD2 matching 9 bases. CDR1 is LGHNA and CDR2 is YNFKEQ in the germline V gene. This CDR3 is built from 15 residues. V trimming: 6 bases; J trimming: 2 bases; junction bases outside the gene matches: 5. CDR3 nucleotides: TGTGCCAGCAGGTCGGGACTAGCCACCTACAATGAGCAGTTCTTC. Translated, it gives CASRSGLATYNEQFF.

CDR3 bases: TGTGCCAGCAGCTTATCAGAACCTAATGAAAAACTGTTTTTT. It specifies CASSLSEPNEKLFF. The gene calls are TRBV13 and TRBJ1-4; no reliable D call. This CDR3 comprises 14 residues. Germline V gene lookup returns CDR1 PRHDT and CDR2 FYEKMQ (reference sequence). Trimming stripped 2 bases from V and 3 bases from J, with 7 bases between. The complete variable domain, with remaining parts taken from reference TRBV13 and TRBJ1-4, reads AAGVIQSPRHLIKEKRETATLKCYPIPRHDTVYWYQQGPGQDPQFLISFYEKMQSDKGSIPDRFSAQQFSDYHSELNMSSLELGDSALYFCASSLSEPNEKLFFGSGTQLSVL.

This clone was found once. This sequence joins TRBV5-1 and TRBJ1-1, with D uncertain. CDR1 SGHRS and CDR2 YFSETQ come from the germline V gene. The V end lost 0 bases, the J end lost 1 base, and 7 bases lay between the germline ends. This CDR3 contains 14 residues. CDR3 nucleotide sequence: TGCGCCAGCAGCTTGGAGCCCCGGAACACTGAAGCTTTCTTT. Its translation is CASSLEPRNTEAFF.

The rearrangement links TRBV6-5 to TRBJ1-5, with D perhaps matching TRBD1 (5 bases). The CDR3 consists of 13 residues. V was clipped by 6 bases and J by 5 bases, with 11 bases between them. Germline assignment: CDR1 MNHEY and CDR2 SVGAGI. The chain's CDR3 is CASSQGEHQPQHF. The DNA for the CDR3 is TGTGCCAGCAGCCAGGGTGAACATCAGCCCCAGCATTTT.

This chain connects TRBV1 to TRBJ1-4. TRBV1 is marked as a pseudogene. CDR3 length equals 14 residues. The CDR3 spells CTANGVGGNEKLFF. Here the CDR3 DNA reads TGCACCGCTAACGGCGTTGGGGGTAATGAAAAACTGTTTTTT.

This clone was recorded a few times. This rearrangement joins TRBV19 to TRBJ2-2, with a possible D match to TRBD2 (5 bases). Germline values: CDR1 LNHDA, CDR2 SQIVND (reference sequence). The CDR3 sequence is 14 residues long. The V and J ends lost 0 bases and 6 bases respectively, with 8 bases between them. DNA for the CDR3: TGTGCCAGTAGTATAGAAGAGGGTTCCGGGGAGCTGTTTTTT. It yields the protein CASSIEEGSGELFF.

The chain is built from TRBV19 and TRBJ2-2; D may correspond to TRBD1 or TRBD2 (5 bases each). This CDR3 spans 14 amino acids. V was pared by 8 bases and J by 6 bases, with 16 bases between. The germline V gene has CDR1 LNHDA and CDR2 SQIVND (reference sequence). The CDR3: CASPRDLGPGELFF. DNA for the CDR3: TGTGCCAGTCCCCGGGACCTAGGCCCCGGGGAGCTGTTTTTT.

This chain uses TRBV7-8 with TRBJ2-2; 10 nucleotides agree with TRBD1. Per germline, CDR1 SGHVS and CDR2 FQNEAQ. V gave up 0 bases and J gave up 7 bases; unmatched junction bases: 5. The CDR3 has 16 residues. CDR3 loop: CASSLAGTGEHGELFF. In DNA form, the CDR3 reads TGTGCCAGCAGCTTAGCGGGGACAGGGGAACACGGGGAGCTGTTTTTT.

The chain has TRBV6-5 and TRBJ2-1; TRBD2 might be the D (7 bases). CDR3 length equals 15 residues. The V and J ends lost 2 bases and 7 bases respectively, with 15 bases between them. The germline V gene has CDR1 MNHEY and CDR2 SVGAGI. The DNA of the CDR3 is TGTGCCAGCAGTTACGGCGCGGGGGCCTGGAATGAGCAGTTCTTC. It specifies CASSYGAGAWNEQFF.

This clone was observed a handful of times. The chain recombines TRBV6-5 with TRBJ2-1; TRBD1 matches 7 bases. This CDR3 is 14 amino acids long. Per germline, CDR1 MNHEY and CDR2 SVGAGI. Trimming took 2 bases from V and 8 from J; bases not matched to a gene: 6. CDR3 sequence: CASSYLDRLYEQFF. CDR3 coding DNA: TGTGCCAGCAGTTACCTGGACAGGTTATATGAGCAGTTCTTC.

There are a few counts of this clone. The V and J genes are TRBV30 and TRBJ1-5; maybe TRBD1 (5 bases). CDR3 length equals 15 residues. Trimming removed 4 bases from V and 7 bases from J, with 20 bases in between. The V gene's germline CDR1 is GTSNPN and CDR2 SVGIG (reference sequence). The CDR3 region is CAWTPRGGVKQPQHF. CDR3 DNA sequence: TGTGCCTGGACCCCTAGGGGAGGGGTGAAACAGCCCCAGCATTTT. Based on the CDR3 plus reference TRBV30 and TRBJ1-5, the full variable domain is SQTIHQWPATLVQPVGSPLSLECTVEGTSNPNLYWYRQAAGRGLQLLFYSVGIGQISSEVPQNLSASRPQDRQFILSSKKLLLSDSGFYLCAWTPRGGVKQPQHFGDGTRLSIL.

The chain joins TRBV29-1 to TRBJ2-1; 9 positions match TRBD1. V was pared by 3 bases and J by 0 bases, with 3 bases of the junction left unmatched. The CDR3 is 15 amino acids. CDR1 is SQVTM, CDR2 ANQGSEA, per germline. For the CDR3, the DNA is TGCAGCGTTGAGGGGACAGGGAGCTCCTACAATGAGCAGTTCTTC. Protein sequence: CSVEGTGSSYNEQFF.

This clone was counted a few times. The rearrangement joins TRBV29-1 to TRBJ1-2, with D possibly matching TRBD1 (6 bases). The CDR3 is 12 amino acids. In germline, CDR1 is SQVTM, CDR2 ANQGSEA. Trimming pared 7 bases from V and 1 base from J, leaving 10 bases between. The CDR3 sequence is CSAKDSNYGYTF. CDR3 coding DNA: TGCAGCGCCAAGGACAGTAACTATGGCTACACCTTC.

This chain uses TRBV23-1 with TRBJ2-7; 7 nucleotides line up with TRBD1. TRBV23-1 qualifies as an ORF whose function is uncertain. V lost 4 bases to trimming and J lost 7 bases; unmatched junction nucleotides: 10. CDR3 length: 14 amino acids. The chain's CDR3 is CASSRGQAVWEQYF. DNA for the CDR3: TGCGCCAGCAGTCGAGGACAGGCGGTGTGGGAGCAGTACTTC.

The gene calls are TRBV15 and TRBJ2-2, with 13 bases lining up with TRBD2. Trimming cost V 1 base and J 4 bases; bases outside gene matches: 0. This CDR3 region has 16 residues. CDR1 is LNHNV, CDR2 YYDKDF, per germline (reference sequence). The DNA of the CDR3 is TGTGCCACCAGCAGAGGACTAGCGGGGGGCACCGGGGAGCTGTTTTTT. Protein product: CATSRGLAGGTGELFF.

This clone has only a few counts. This rearrangement joins TRBV4-3 to TRBJ1-6; 8 bases are a match to TRBD1. V dropped 4 bases and J dropped 7; count of bases not matched to a gene: 6. From germline, CDR1 is LGHNA and CDR2 YSLEER. The CDR3 consists of 15 residues. The CDR3 sequence: CASSPLTGANSPLHF. The CDR3 DNA sequence: TGCGCCAGCAGCCCCCTGACAGGGGCGAATTCACCCCTCCACTTT.

The chain carries TRBV6-4 and TRBJ2-1; TRBD2 might be the D (5 bases). Germline lookup yields CDR1 MRHNA and CDR2 SNTAGT. Deletions cut 9 bases from V and 2 bases from J, with 8 bases between. The CDR3 has 12 residues. The CDR3 reads CARGSTYNEQFF. The CDR3 nucleotides are TGTGCCAGGGGGAGTACCTACAATGAGCAGTTCTTC.

This clone was seen only a few times. The chain is built from TRBV10-3 and TRBJ2-6, with 8 nucleotides matching TRBD1. CDR3 length: 17 amino acids. From germline, CDR1 is ENHRY and CDR2 SYGVKD. V was pared by 6 bases and J by 0 bases, with 7 bases of the junction left unmatched. CDR3 DNA: TGTGCCATCAGCTCCGACAGGGGTAGCTCTGGGGCCAACGTCCTGACTTTC. Protein product: CAISSDRGSSGANVLTF.